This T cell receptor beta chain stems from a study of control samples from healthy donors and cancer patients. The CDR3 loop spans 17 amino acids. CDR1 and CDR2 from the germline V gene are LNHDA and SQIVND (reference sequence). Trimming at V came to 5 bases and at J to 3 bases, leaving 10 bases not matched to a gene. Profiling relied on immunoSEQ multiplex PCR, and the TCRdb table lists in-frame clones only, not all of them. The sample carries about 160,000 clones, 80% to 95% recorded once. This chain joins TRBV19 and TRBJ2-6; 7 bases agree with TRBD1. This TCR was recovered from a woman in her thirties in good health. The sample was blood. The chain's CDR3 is CASSSSDRAGGANVLTF. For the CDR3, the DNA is TGTGCCAGTAGTTCATCTGACAGGGCAGGTGGGGCCAACGTCCTGACTTTC.